This T cell receptor beta chain was sequenced during a study of blood T cells in healthy people across ages. This clonotype was counted between two and nine times. A second PCR of roughly 7 to 11 cycles used a sample-barcoded 5' primer and a J-beta primer mix. TCRdb used MiXCR to reprocess the 5' RACE reads, holding one entry per CDR3 protein. This sample has 800,000 to 950,000 distinct CDR3 sequences, with roughly 34% found just once. Trimming took off 2 bases at V and 4 bases at J, with 14 bases between the two ends. This CDR3 is built from 15 residues. Germline V CDR1 and CDR2: SGHRS, YFSETQ. The sequence came from a man in his late teens or twenties in good health. Sequencing was performed on blood. The V gene is TRBV5-1, the J gene TRBJ2-3; D gene unclear. The CDR3 DNA reads as TGCGCCAGCAGCTTCTATTCTGGGAATGCAGATACGCAGTATTTT. This encodes CASSFYSGNADTQYF.